This is a list of T cell receptor beta chains from one sample in a study of cytomegalovirus exposure and HLA in healthy donors. The method was immunoSEQ multiplex PCR; TCRdb's version includes in-frame clones alone and lacks a portion of them. The data contain 90,000 to 150,000 clones, around 78% of them singletons. The specimen sequenced was PBMCs. These TCRs come from a woman aged 25 to 39 in good health and CMV-seropositive. Each CDR3 is given with its conserved first and last residue. A D gene is named only where the DNA matches it firmly. Not all rows give a size; the values are once, few, many and, for expanded clones, a class.

>TRBV5-1|.|.|TRBJ1-2
TGCGCCAGCAGCTTGGATCAGGGAGGCTACACCTTC
CASSLDQGGYTF
>TRBV28|.|.|TRBJ2-5
TGTGCCAGCAGTTTCGTGGAGACCCAGTACTTC
CASSFVETQYF
>TRBV6-1|.|TRBD1|TRBJ2-5
TGTGCCAGCAACCTGGACAGGAGCCAAGAGACCCAGTACTTC
CASNLDRSQETQYF
>TRBV7-6|.|TRBD1|TRBJ1-1
TGTGCCAGCAGCTCCCGGGACAGGGACACTGAAGCTTTCTTT
CASSSRDRDTEAFF
>TRBV5-1|once|TRBD1|TRBJ1-5
TGCGCCAGCAGCTTGGGGGGACAGGGGAATCAGCCCCAGCATTTT
CASSLGGQGNQPQHF
>TRBV7-9|.|TRBD1|TRBJ2-3
TGTGCCAGCAGCTTAGCCCGGACAGGGGCCAGGGCAGATACGCAGTATTTT
CASSLARTGARADTQYF
>TRBV5-1|.|.|TRBJ2-5
TGCGCCAGCAGCGAAGCCAGGGAAGGGACCCAGTACTTC
CASSEAREGTQYF
>TRBV6-6|.|.|TRBJ2-7
TGTGCCGGCAGCCCGGGGAGCGTGCGGTACGGGCAGTACTTC
CAGSPGSVRYGQYF
>TRBV30|once|TRBD1|TRBJ1-1
TGTGCCTGCACAGGGGGCCCTTCTTTGGATGCTTTCTTT
CACTGGPSLDAFF
>TRBV7-3|.|.|TRBJ2-2
TGTGCCAGCAGCTTAAGCTCGGTGACGGGCGGGGAGCTGTTTTTT
CASSLSSVTGGELFF
>TRBV4-1|.|TRBD2|TRBJ2-5
TGCGCCAGCAGCCACAGGTCTAGCGGGGGGGAAGAGACCCAGTACTTC
CASSHRSSGGEETQYF
>TRBV27|once|TRBD2|TRBJ2-1
TGTGCCAGCAGTTTGGCGGGGGGCGCCTACAATGAGCAGTTCTTC
CASSLAGGAYNEQFF
>TRBV7-9|.|TRBD2|TRBJ2-5
TGTGCCAGCAGCTTAGCGCTACCGGGGGGGGAGACCCAGTACTTC
CASSLALPGGETQYF
>TRBV5-4|few|TRBD1|TRBJ2-7
TGTGCCAGCAGCTTGGGGGACAGACGAGGGGAGCAGTACTTC
CASSLGDRRGEQYF
>TRBV5-1|.|TRBD1|TRBJ2-7
TGCGCCAGCAGCGCCTTTACAGGGGAAAATAGTGACGAGCAGTACTTC
CASSAFTGENSDEQYF
>TRBV30|.|.|TRBJ1-2
TGTGCCTGGAGCCCCCCCCGGCGAGGTCGGAATGGCTACACCTTC
CAWSPPRRGRNGYTF
>TRBV30|few|TRBD1|TRBJ1-5
TGTGCCTGGAGTGCAGGGGGCCGTCAGCCCCAGCATTTT
CAWSAGGRQPQHF